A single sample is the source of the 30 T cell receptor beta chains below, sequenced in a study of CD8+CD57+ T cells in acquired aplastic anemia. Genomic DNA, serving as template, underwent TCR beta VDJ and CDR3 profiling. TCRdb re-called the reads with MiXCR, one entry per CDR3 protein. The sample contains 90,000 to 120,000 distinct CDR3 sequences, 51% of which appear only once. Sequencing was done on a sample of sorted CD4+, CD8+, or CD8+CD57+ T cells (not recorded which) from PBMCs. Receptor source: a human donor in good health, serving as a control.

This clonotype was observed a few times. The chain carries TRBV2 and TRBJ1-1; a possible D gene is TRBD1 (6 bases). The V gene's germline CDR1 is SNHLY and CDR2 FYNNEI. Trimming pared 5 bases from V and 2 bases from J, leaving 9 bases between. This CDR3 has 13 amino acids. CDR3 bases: TGTGCCAGCAGTCCGGACAGTAACACTGAAGCTTTCTTT. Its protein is CASSPDSNTEAFF.

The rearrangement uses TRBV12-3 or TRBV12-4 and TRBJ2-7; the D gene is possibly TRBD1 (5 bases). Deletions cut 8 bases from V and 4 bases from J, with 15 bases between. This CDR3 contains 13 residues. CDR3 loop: CASGLGLAYEQYF. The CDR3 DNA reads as TGTGCCAGCGGGTTGGGGCTTGCATACGAGCAGTACTTC.

The CDR3 DNA sequence: TGTGCCATCAGTGACAGGGTGCGCTCAGAAAGCACAGATACGCAGTATTTT. As protein: CAISDRVRSESTDTQYF. The chain carries TRBV10-3 and TRBJ2-3, with D perhaps TRBD1 (5 bases). Germline V gene lookup returns CDR1 ENHRY and CDR2 SYGVKD. The CDR3 is 17 residues long. V lost 3 bases and J 0 bases, leaving 16 bases between the germline ends.

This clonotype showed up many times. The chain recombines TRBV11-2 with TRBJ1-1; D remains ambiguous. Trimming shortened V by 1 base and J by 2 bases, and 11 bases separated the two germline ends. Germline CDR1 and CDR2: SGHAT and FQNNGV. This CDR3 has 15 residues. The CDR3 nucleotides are TGTGCCAGCAGCTTAGCGCGGCACTTAAACACTGAAGCTTTCTTT. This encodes CASSLARHLNTEAFF.

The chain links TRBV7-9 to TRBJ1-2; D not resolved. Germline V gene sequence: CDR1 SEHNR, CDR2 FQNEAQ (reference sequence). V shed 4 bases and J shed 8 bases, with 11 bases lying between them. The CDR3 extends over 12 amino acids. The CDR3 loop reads CASSSASSGYTF. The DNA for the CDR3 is TGTGCCAGCAGCTCCGCCAGTTCGGGCTACACCTTC.

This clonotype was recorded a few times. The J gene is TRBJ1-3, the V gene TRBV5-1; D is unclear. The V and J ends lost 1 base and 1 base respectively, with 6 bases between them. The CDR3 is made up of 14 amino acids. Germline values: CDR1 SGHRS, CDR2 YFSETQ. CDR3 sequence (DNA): TGCGCCAGCAGCTTGAGGCCTTCTGGAAACACCATATATTTT. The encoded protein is CASSLRPSGNTIYF.

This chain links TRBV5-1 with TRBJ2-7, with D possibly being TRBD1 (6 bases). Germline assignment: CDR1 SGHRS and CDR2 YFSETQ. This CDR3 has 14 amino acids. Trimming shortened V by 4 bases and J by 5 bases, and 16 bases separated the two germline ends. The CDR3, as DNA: TGCGCCAGCAGCAGACGACAGGCTACCCACGAGCAGTACTTC. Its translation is CASSRRQATHEQYF. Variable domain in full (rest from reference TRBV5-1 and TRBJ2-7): KAGVTQTPRYLIKTRGQQVTLSCSPISGHRSVSWYQQTPGQGLQFLFEYFSETQRNKGNFPGRFSGRQFSNSRSEMNVSTLELGDSALYLCASSRRQATHEQYFGPGTRLTVT.

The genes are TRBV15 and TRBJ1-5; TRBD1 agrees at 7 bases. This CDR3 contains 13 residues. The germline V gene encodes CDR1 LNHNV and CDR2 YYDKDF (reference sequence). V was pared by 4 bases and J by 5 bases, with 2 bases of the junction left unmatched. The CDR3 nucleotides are TGTGCCACCAGCAAAGGGACAGATCAGCCCCAGCATTTT. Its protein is CATSKGTDQPQHF.

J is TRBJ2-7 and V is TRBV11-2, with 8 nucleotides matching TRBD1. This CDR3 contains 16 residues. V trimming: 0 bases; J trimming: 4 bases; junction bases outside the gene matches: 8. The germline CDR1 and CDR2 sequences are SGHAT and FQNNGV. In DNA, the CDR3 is TGTGCCAGCAGCTTAGATTTCGACAGGGGACGGTACGAGCAGTACTTC. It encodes CASSLDFDRGRYEQYF.

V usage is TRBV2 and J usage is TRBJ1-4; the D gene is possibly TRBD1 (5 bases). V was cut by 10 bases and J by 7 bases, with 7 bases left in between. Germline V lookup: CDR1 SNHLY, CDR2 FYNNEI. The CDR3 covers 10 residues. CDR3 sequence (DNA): TGTGCCACCGGGGGTGAAAAACTGTTTTTT. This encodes CATGGEKLFF.

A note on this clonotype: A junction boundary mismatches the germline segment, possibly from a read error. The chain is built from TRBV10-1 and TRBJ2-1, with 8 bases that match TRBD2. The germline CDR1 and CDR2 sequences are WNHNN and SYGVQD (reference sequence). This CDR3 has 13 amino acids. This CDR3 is CATGGDAYNEQFF. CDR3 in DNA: TGTGCCACCGGGGGGGACGCCTACAATGAGCAGTTCTTC.

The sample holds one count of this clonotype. The CDR3 DNA is TGTGCCAGCAGCCGAACCAACAGGTTCCCTTACTTC. Its protein is CASSRTNRFPYF. V and J are TRBV7-9 and TRBJ2-7; tentatively, D is TRBD1 (5 bases). V lost 5 bases, J lost 13 bases, and 18 bases lay in between. Per the germline V gene, CDR1 is SEHNR and CDR2 is FQNEAQ (reference sequence). The CDR3 is made up of 12 amino acids.

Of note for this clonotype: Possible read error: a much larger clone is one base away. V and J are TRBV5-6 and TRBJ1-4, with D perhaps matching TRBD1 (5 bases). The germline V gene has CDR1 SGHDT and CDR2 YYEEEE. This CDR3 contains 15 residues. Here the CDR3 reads CASSLAGRVDEKPFF. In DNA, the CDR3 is TGTGCCAGCAGCTTGGCGGGCAGGGTGGATGAAAAACCGTTTTTT.

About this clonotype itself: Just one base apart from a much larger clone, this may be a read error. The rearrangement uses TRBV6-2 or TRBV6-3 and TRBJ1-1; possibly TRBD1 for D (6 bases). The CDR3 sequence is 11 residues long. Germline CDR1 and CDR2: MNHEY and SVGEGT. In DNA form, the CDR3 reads TGTGCCAACAGTGAGGGGGCTGAAGCTTTCTTT. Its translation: CANSEGAEAFF.

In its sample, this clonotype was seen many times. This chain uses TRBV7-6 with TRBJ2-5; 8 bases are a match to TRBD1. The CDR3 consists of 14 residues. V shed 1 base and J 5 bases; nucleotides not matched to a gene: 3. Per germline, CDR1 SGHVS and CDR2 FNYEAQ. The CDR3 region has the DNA TGTGCCAGCAGCTTAGTGGACAGGGAGGAGACCCAGTACTTC. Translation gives CASSLVDREETQYF.

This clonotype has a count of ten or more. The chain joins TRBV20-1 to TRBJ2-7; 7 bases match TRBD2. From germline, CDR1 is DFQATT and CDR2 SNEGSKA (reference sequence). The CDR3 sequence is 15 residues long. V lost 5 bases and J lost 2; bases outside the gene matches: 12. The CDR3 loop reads CSAPVSGGRTYEQYF. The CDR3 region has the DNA TGCAGTGCTCCTGTGTCGGGGGGAAGAACCTACGAGCAGTACTTC.

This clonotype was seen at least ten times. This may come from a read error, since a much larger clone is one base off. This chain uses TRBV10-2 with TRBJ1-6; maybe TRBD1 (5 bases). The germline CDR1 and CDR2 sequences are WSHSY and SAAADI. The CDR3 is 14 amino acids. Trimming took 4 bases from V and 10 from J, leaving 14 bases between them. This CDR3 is CASSAGRGESPLHF. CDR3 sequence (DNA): TGCGCCAGCAGTGCGGGACGGGGCGAATCACCCCTCCACTTT.

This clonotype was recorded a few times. The CDR3 sequence is CASSQRGLASGEQFF. DNA for the CDR3: TGCGCCAGCAGCCAGAGGGGACTGGCCTCGGGTGAGCAGTTCTTC. The chain has TRBV4-1 and TRBJ2-1, with D perhaps matching TRBD2 (6 bases). Germline V CDR1 and CDR2: MGHRA, YSYEKL. This CDR3 has 15 residues. Deletions cut 3 bases from V and 9 bases from J, with 18 bases between.

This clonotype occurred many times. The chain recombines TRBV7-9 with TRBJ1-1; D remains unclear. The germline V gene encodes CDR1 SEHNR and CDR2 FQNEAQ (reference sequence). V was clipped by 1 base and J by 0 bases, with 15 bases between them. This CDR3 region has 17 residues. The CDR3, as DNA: TGTGCCAGCAGCTTAGTCGTAGGATACCAGATGAACACTGAAGCTTTCTTT. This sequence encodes CASSLVVGYQMNTEAFF.

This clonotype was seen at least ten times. In DNA, the CDR3 is TGTGCCGTCGGCCCTGGGGACACGGATTCAACTAATGAAAAACTGTTTTTT. Protein: CAVGPGDTDSTNEKLFF. The V and J genes are TRBV10-3 and TRBJ1-4, with D perhaps matching TRBD1 (6 bases). The CDR3 consists of 17 residues. Germline V gene lookup returns CDR1 ENHRY and CDR2 SYGVKD. Trimming took off 11 bases at V and 0 bases at J, with 22 bases between the two ends.

The DNA for the CDR3 is TGTGCCACCAGCTCCGAGGGACAGGGCTACGAGCAGTACTTC. It encodes CATSSEGQGYEQYF. The gene calls are TRBV15 and TRBJ2-7, with 9 bases identical to TRBD1. With V trimmed by 5 bases and J by 3 bases, 5 bases remained unmatched. CDR1 and CDR2 from the germline V gene are LNHNV and YYDKDF (reference sequence). The length of the CDR3 is 14 residues.

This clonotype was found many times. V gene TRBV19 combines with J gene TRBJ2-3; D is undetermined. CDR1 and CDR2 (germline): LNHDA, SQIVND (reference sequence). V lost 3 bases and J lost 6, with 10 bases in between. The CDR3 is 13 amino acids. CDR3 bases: TGTGCCAGTAGTATGGGGTCTTCGGATACGCAGTATTTT. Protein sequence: CASSMGSSDTQYF.

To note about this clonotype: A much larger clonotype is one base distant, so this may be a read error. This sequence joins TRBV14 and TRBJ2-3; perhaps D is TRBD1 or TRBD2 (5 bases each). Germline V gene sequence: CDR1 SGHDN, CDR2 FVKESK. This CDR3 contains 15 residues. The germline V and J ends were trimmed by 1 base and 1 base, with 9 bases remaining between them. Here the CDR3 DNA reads TGTGCCAGCAGCCAAGTGGGGACGGGCACAGATACGCAGTATTTT. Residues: CASSQVGTGTDTQYF.

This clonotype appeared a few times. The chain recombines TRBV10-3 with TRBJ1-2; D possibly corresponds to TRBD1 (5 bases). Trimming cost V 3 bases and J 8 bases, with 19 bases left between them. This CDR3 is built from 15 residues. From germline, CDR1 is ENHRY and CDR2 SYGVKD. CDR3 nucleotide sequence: TGTGCCATCAGTGATCAGGACATCAAAATGGCGGGCTACACCTTC. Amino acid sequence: CAISDQDIKMAGYTF.

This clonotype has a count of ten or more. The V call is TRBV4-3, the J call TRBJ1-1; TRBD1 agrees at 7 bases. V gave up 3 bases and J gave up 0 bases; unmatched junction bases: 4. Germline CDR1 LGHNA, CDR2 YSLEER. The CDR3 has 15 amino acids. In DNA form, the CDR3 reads TGCGCCAGCAGCCAGGGGACAGCATTGAACACTGAAGCTTTCTTT. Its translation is CASSQGTALNTEAFF.

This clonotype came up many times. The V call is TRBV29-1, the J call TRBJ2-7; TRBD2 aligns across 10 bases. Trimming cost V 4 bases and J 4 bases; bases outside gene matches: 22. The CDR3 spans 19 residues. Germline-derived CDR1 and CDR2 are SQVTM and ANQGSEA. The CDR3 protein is CSVVIYRFRASGGSYEQYF. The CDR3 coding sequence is TGCAGCGTTGTCATTTACCGATTTAGGGCTAGCGGGGGTTCTTACGAGCAGTACTTC.

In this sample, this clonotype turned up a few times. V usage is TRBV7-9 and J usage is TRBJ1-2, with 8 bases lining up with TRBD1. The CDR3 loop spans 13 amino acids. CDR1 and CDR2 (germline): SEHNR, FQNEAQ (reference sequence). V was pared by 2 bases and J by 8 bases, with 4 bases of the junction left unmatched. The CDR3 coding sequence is TGTGCCAGCAGCTTAAGCAGGGGGCACGGCTACACCTTC. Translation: CASSLSRGHGYTF.

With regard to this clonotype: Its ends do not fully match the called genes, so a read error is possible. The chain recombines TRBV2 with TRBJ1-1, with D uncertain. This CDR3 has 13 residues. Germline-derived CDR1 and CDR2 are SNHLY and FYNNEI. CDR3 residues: CASSSTVNTEAYF. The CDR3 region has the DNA TGTGCCAGCAGTTCGACCGTAAACACTGAAGCTTACTTT.

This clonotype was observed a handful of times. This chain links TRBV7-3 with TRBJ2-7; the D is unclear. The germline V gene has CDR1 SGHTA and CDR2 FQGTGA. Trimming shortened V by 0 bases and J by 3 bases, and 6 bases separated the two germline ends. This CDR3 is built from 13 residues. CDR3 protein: CASSLTADYEQYF. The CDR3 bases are TGTGCCAGCAGCTTAACGGCAGACTACGAGCAGTACTTC.

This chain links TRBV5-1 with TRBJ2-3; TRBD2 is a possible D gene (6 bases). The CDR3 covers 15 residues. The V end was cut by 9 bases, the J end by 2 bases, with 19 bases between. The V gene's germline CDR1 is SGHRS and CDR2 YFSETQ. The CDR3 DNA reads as TGCGCCACCTCGCCTGTGGGGGGTTACACAGATACGCAGTATTTT. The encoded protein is CATSPVGGYTDTQYF.